This T cell receptor (beta chain) was profiled in a study of shared clonotypes between healthy human individuals. Study-wide results and caveats: Generally, naive subsets (rather than memory subsets) showed larger estimated richness. In contrast to clonotypes shared by all four donors, non-shared clonotypes had lower generation probabilities. Read depth was anticipated to influence clonotype sharing among donors.

Each replicate PCR on the sorted subsets used around 200 ng DNA (approximately 27,000 T cell genomes). Using immunoSEQ multiplex PCR, the repertoire was profiled, and TCRdb retains in-frame clones only, with some absent. The sample consists of about 870,000 clones, approximately 92% of them appearing once. The naive CD8 subset, CD45RO-negative cells positively selected for CCR7, excluded terminally differentiated effector memory CD45RA+ cells. In the case of this clone: Its antigen is not known. One end of the junction does not line up with germline, which may come from a read error.

Germline V gene lookup returns CDR1 SGHRS and CDR2 YFSETQ. The length of the CDR3 is 17 residues. Sequencing used naive CD8+ T cells sorted from blood. This clonotype was sampled from a young man in good health. The chain recombines TRBV5-1 with TRBJ2-1; TRBD2 matches 9 bases. The CDR3 nucleotides read TGCGCCAGCAGCTTGGACCCCCCGGGGGCGGGAGGGCACTCCGGGATCTTC. It is translated as CASSLDPPGAGGHSGIF.